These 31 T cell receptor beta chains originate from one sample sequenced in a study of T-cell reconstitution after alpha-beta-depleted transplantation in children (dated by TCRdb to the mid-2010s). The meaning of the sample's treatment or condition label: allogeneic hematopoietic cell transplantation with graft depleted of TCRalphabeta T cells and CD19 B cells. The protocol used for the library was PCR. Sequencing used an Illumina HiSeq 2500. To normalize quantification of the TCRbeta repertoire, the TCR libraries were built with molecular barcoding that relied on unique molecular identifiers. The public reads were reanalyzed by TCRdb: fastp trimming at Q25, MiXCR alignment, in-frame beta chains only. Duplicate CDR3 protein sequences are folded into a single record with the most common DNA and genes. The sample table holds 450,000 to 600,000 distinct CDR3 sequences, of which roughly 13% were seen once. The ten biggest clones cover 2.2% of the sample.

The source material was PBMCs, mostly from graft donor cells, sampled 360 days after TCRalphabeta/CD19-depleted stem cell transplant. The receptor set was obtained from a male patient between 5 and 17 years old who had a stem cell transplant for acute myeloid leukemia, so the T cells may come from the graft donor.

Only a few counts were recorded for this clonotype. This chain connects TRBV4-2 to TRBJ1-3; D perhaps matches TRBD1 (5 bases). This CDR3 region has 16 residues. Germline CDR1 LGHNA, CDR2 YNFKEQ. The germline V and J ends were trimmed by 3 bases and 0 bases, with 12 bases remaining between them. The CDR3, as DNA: TGTGCCAGCAGCCATCTCAGGGTTGACTCTGGAAACACCATATATTTT. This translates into CASSHLRVDSGNTIYF.

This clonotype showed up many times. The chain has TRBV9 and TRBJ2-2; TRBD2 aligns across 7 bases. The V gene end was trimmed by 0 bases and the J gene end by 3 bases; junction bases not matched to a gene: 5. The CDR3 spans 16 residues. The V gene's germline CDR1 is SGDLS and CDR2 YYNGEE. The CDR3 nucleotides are TGTGCCAGCAGCGTAGGTAGGACTAGGGACACCGGGGAGCTGTTTTTT. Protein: CASSVGRTRDTGELFF. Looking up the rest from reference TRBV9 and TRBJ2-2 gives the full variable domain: DSGVTQTPKHLITATGQRVTLRCSPRSGDLSVYWYQQSLDQGLQFLIQYYNGEERAKGNILERFSAQQFPDLHSELNLSSLELGDSALYFCASSVGRTRDTGELFFGEGSRLTVL.

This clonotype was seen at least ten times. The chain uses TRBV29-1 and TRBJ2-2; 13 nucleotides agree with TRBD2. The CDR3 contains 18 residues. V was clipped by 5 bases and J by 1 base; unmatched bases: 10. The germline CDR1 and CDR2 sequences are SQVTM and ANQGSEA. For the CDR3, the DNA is TGCAGCGTTTCGATCGGACTAGCGGGAGAACGGAACACCGGGGAGCTGTTTTTT. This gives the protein CSVSIGLAGERNTGELFF.

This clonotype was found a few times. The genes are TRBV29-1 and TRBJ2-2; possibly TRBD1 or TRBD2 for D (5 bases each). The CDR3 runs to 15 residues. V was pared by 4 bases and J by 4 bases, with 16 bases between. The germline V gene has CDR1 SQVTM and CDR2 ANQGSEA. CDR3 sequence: CSVAPGTAVTGELFF. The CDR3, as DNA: TGCAGCGTTGCCCCGGGGACCGCGGTCACCGGGGAGCTGTTTTTT.

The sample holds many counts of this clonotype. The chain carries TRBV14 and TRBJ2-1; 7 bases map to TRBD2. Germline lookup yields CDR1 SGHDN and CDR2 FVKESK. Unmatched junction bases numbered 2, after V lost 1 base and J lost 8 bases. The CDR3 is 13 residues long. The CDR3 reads CASSQGLAYEQFF. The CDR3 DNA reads TGTGCCAGCAGCCAAGGACTAGCATATGAGCAGTTCTTC.

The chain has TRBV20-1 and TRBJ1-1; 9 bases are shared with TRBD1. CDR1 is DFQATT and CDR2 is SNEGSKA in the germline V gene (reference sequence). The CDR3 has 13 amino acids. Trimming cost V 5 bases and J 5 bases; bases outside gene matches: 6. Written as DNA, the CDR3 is TGCAGTGCTCCGACAGGGGGTTGGACTGAAGCTTTCTTT. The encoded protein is CSAPTGGWTEAFF.

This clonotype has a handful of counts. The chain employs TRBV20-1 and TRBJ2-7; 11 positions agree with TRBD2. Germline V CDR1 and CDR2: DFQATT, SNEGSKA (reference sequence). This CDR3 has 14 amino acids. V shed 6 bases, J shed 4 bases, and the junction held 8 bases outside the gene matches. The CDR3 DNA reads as TGCAGTGCAAACCTAGCGGGAGGACTGTACGAGCAGTACTTC. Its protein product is CSANLAGGLYEQYF.

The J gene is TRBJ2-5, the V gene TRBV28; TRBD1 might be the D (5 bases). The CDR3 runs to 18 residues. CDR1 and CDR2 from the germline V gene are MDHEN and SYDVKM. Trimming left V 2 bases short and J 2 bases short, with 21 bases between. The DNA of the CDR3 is TGTGCCAGCAGTTTAACCCAGGGTCGTAGTCAAGGGCAAGAGACCCAGTACTTC. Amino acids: CASSLTQGRSQGQETQYF. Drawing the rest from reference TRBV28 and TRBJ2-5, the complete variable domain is DVKVTQSSRYLVKRTGEKVFLECVQDMDHENMFWYRQDPGLGLRLIYFSYDVKMKEKGDIPEGYSVSREKKERFSLILESASTNQTSMYLCASSLTQGRSQGQETQYFGPGTRLLVL.

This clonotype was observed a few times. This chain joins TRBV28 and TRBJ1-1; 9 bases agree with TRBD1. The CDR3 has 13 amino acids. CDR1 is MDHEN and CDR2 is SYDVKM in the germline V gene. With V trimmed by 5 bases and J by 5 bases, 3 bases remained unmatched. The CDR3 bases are TGTGCCAGCAGTGTCGGGACAGGGACTGAAGCTTTCTTT. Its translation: CASSVGTGTEAFF.

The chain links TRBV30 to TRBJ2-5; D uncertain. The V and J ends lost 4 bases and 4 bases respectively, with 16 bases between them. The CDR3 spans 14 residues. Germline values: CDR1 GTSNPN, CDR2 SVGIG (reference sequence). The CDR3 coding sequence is TGTGCCTGGACCCCACTTCGCGGAAGAGAGACCCAGTACTTC. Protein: CAWTPLRGRETQYF.

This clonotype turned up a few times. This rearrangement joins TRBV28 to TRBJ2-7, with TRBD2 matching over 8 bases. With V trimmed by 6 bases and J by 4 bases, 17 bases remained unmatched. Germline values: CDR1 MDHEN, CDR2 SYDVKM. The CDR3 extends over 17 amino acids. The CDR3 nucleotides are TGTGCCAGCAGATCCCTCCCCGGAGCGGGAGCTCTATACGAGCAGTACTTC. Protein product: CASRSLPGAGALYEQYF.

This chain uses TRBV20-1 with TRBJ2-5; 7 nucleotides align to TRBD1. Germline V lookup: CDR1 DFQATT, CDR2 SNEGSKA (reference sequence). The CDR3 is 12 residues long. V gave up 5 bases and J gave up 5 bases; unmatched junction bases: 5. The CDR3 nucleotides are TGCAGTGCTTATACAGGGGTTGAGACCCAGTACTTC. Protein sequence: CSAYTGVETQYF.

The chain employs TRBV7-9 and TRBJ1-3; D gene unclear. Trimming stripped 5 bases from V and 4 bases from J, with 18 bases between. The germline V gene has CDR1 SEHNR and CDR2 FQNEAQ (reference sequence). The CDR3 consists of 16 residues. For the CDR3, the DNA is TGTGCCAGCAGCCCCAAGGGTTTCAACCGCGGAAACACCATATATTTT. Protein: CASSPKGFNRGNTIYF.

CDR3 amino acids: CSARALWTGEVAPLHF. In DNA form, the CDR3 reads TGCAGTGCTAGAGCCCTTTGGACAGGGGAAGTGGCACCCCTCCACTTT. The chain links TRBV20-1 to TRBJ1-6; TRBD1 aligns across 9 bases. The CDR3 runs 16 residues. CDR1 DFQATT and CDR2 SNEGSKA come from the germline V gene (reference sequence). The J segment lost 11 bases and the V segment lost 1 base, leaving 12 bases of the junction unmatched.

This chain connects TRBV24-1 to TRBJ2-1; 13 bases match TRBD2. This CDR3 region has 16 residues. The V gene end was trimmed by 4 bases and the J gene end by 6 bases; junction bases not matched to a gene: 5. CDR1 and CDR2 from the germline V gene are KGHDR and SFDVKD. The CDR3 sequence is CATSDSRLAGGNEQFF. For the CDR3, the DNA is TGTGCCACCAGTGACTCCCGACTAGCGGGAGGCAATGAGCAGTTCTTC.

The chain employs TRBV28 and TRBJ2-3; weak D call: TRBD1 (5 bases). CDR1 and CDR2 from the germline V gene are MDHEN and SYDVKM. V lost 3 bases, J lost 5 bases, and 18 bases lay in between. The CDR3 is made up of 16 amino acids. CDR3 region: CASSFRPYEGVDTQYF. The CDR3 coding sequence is TGTGCCAGCAGTTTTAGGCCCTACGAAGGGGTAGATACGCAGTATTTT. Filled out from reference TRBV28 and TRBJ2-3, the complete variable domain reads DVKVTQSSRYLVKRTGEKVFLECVQDMDHENMFWYRQDPGLGLRLIYFSYDVKMKEKGDIPEGYSVSREKKERFSLILESASTNQTSMYLCASSFRPYEGVDTQYFGPGTRLTVL.

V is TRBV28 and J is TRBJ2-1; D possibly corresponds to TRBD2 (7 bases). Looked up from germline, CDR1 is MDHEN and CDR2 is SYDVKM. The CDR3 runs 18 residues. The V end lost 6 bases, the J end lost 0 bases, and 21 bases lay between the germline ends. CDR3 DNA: TGTGCCAGCAGCCGCGTGGGGGGGCGCAGGAGCTCCTACAATGAGCAGTTCTTC. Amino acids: CASSRVGGRRSSYNEQFF.

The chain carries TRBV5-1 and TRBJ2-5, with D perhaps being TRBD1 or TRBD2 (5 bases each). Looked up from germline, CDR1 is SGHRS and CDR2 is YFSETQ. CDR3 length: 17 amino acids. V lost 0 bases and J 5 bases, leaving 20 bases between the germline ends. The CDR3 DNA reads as TGCGCCAGCAGCTTGGATTTTGGGGGTTTGTCGGTGGAGACCCAGTACTTC. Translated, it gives CASSLDFGGLSVETQYF.

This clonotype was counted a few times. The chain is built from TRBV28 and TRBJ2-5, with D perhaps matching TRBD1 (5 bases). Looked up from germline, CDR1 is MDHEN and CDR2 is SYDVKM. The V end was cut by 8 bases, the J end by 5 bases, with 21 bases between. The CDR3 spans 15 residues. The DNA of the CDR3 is TGTGCCAGCCTTACGGGTGGGGCGACCAGGGAGACCCAGTACTTC. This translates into CASLTGGATRETQYF.

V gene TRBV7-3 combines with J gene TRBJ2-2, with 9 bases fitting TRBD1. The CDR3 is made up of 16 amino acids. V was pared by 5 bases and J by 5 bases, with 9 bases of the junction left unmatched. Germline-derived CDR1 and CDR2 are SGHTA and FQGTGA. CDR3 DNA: TGTGCCAGCAGCCCACCGGGACAGGGTTGGACCGGGGAGCTGTTTTTT. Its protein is CASSPPGQGWTGELFF.

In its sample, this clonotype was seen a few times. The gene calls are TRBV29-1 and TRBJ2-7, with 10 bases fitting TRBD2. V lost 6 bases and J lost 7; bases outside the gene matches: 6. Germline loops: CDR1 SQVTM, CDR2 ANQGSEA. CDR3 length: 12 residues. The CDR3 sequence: CSVGVLAGEQYF. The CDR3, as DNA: TGCAGCGTGGGTGTACTAGCGGGAGAGCAGTACTTC.

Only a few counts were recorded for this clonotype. The CDR3 sequence: CASSFNPFYGYTF. The CDR3 bases are TGTGCCAGCAGTTTCAACCCCTTCTATGGCTACACCTTC. The V and J genes are TRBV12-3 or TRBV12-4 and TRBJ1-2; D not resolved. V lost 3 bases, J lost 4 bases, and 9 bases lay in between. This CDR3 spans 13 amino acids.

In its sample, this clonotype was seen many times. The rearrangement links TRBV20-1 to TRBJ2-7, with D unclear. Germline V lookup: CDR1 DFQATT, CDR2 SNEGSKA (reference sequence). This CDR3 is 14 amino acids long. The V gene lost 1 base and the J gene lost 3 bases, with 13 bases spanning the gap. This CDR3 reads CSARAENSGYEQYF. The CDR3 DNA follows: TGCAGTGCTAGAGCCGAGAACTCTGGCTACGAGCAGTACTTC.

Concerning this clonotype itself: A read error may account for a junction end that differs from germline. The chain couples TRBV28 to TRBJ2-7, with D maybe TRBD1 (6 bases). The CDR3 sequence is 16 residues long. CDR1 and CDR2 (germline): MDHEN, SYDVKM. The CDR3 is CVSSSPLRDTTYEQYF. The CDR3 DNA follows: TGTGTCAGCAGTTCACCCCTTCGGGACACCACCTACGAGCAGTACTTC.

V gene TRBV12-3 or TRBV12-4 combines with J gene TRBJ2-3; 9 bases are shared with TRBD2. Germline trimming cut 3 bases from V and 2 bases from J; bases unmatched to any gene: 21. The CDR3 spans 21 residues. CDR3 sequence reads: CASSFPSVAGAYIPYTDTQYF. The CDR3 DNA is TGTGCCAGCAGTTTCCCGTCGGTAGCGGGAGCCTACATCCCTTACACAGATACGCAGTATTTT.

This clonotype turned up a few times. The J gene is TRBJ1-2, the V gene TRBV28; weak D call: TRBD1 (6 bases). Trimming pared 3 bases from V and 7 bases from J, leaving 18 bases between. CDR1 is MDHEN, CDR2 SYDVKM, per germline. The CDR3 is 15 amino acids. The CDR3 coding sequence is TGTGCCAGCAGTTTCGTCTCAGGGGATCAACCTGGCTACACCTTC. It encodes CASSFVSGDQPGYTF.

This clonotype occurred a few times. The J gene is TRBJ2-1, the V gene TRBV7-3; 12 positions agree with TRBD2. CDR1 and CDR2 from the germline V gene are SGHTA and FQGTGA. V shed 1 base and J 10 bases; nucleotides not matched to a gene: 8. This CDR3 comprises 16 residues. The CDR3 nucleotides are TGTGCCAGCAGCTTAATATGGACTAGCGGGGCCCCAGAGCAGTTCTTC. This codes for CASSLIWTSGAPEQFF. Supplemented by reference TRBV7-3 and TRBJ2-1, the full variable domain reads GAGVSQTPSNKVTEKGKYVELRCDPISGHTALYWYRQSLGQGPEFLIYFQGTGAADDSGLPNDRFFAVRPEGSVSTLKIQRTERGDSAVYLCASSLIWTSGAPEQFFGPGTRLTVL.

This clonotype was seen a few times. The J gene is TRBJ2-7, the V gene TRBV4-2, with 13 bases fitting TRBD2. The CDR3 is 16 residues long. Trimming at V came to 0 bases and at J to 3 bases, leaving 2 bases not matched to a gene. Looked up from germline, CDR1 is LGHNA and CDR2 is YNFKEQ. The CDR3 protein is CASSQERTSGSYEQYF. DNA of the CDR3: TGTGCCAGCAGCCAAGAACGGACTAGCGGGAGCTACGAGCAGTACTTC.

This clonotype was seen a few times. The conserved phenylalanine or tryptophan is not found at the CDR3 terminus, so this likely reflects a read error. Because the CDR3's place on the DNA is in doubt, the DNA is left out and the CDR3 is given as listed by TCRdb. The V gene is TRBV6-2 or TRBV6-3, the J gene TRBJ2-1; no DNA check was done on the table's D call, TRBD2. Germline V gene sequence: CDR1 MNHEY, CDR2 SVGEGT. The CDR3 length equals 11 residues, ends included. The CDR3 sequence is CASSLLLGLAV.

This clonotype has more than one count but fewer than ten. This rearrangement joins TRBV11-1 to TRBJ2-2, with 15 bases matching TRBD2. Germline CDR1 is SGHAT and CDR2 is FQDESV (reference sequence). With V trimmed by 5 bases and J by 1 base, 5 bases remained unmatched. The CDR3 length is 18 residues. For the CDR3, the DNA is TGTGCCAGCAGCCCCGGACTAGCGGGAGGGAGGAACACCGGGGAGCTGTTTTTT. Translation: CASSPGLAGGRNTGELFF.

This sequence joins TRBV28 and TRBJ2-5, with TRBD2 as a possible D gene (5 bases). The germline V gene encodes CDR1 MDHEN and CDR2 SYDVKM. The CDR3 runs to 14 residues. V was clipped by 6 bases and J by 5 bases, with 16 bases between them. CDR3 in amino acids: CASSFPAPGETQYF. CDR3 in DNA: TGTGCCAGCAGCTTCCCCGCCCCGGGGGAGACCCAGTACTTC. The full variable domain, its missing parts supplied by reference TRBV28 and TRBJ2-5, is DVKVTQSSRYLVKRTGEKVFLECVQDMDHENMFWYRQDPGLGLRLIYFSYDVKMKEKGDIPEGYSVSREKKERFSLILESASTNQTSMYLCASSFPAPGETQYFGPGTRLLVL.